The source of this T cell receptor beta chain is a study of T cells in Graves' hyperthyroidism and ophthalmopathy (dated by TCRdb to between 2019 and 2020). Background on the whole study: Peripheral blood samples were taken at the time of initial diagnosis, prior to any treatment. TCR V-J signatures able to tell the groups apart were searched for in a discovery cohort of 95 to 100 patients, of whom more than 40 had Graves' ophthalmopathy and 57 had stable Graves' hyperthyroidism. Prospective prediction of ophthalmopathy was tested in an independent validation cohort of 18 hyperthyroidism patients and roughly 16 patients who later progressed to ophthalmopathy. The 90 or so discovery patients were randomly split 7:3 into training and test sets. Thyroid tissue and blood T-cell repertoires from over 5 Graves' hyperthyroidism patients were also compared in the study. Following sampling, methimazole starting at 30 mg daily was given to hyperthyroidism patients, and high-dose intravenous methylprednisolone was given to ophthalmopathy patients. TCR Vbeta CDR3 sequencing of approximately 140 peripheral blood samples (over 40 ophthalmopathy, approximately 80 hyperthyroidism and approximately 17 progressor patients) is reported in the paper.

This clonotype was seen more than once but under ten times. The antigen it binds to is not known. No base qualities exist here, and no much larger clone lies one base off it. What the authors observed across the whole study: Ophthalmopathy was separated from stable hyperthyroidism by a 13 V-J signature model, with roughly 88% sensitivity and 81% to 82% specificity obtained in cross-validation and 80%/75% obtained in testing. No statistical method was used to set the sample size in advance, and investigators knew the group allocation. Most expanded thyroid clonotypes (frequency above 0.001) were also found in blood, which suggests that blood repertoires may mirror thyroid immune responses. In validation, the model predicted progression to ophthalmopathy a median of roughly 6.5 months before onset, with roughly 71% sensitivity and 72.22% specificity.

A patient counted as having stable Graves' hyperthyroidism if no progression to ophthalmopathy occurred over 18 months of follow-up. The hyperthyroidism patients were between 18 and 65 years old and newly diagnosed, with a disease duration of less than 2 months. The study excluded patients with uncontrolled infections, other autoimmune diseases, pregnancy or lactation. Clinical symptoms, serum thyroxine and TRAb, thyroid ultrasound, and orbital computed tomography formed the basis for the diagnoses. PBMCs were separated from roughly 10 ml of fresh peripheral blood using Ficoll-Paque density gradient centrifugation. Total RNA was extracted using Trizol reagent, and RNA quality was assessed on an Agilent 2100 Bioanalyzer. For CDR1 and CDR2, the germline V gene (reference sequence) lists LGHDT and YNNKEL. Taken from cysteine to phenylalanine, the CDR3 has 14 residues. Only the CDR3 DNA stays, 42 bases, in frame from base 1. V is pared back by 0 bases and J by 5 bases, with 10 bases lying between the germline termini.

Amplification of TCR beta CDR3 regions was carried out from RNA transcripts. The first round of RT-PCR for the TCR CDR3 was performed with the HTBI primer set and the Qiagen OneStep RT-PCR kit. A second multiplex PCR round built the libraries, followed by size selection and purification. Libraries were sequenced paired-end with 100 bp reads on an Illumina HiSeq2000. Under the source paper's analysis protocol: SOAPnuke was used to process the raw data, throwing out any read that contained adapters or uncalled bases, had a mean Phred below 15, or lacked an exact constant-primer or identifier match. COPE v1.2.5 was used to merge high-quality paired reads, and clonotypes were defined as unique nucleotide sequences. MiTCR v1.1 was used to align the clonotypes against IMGT TRBV, TRBD and TRBJ reference segments. The analysis included only V-J combinations with a frequency above 0.0001, which together covered roughly 99% of the repertoires. A TCS score was defined as the ratio between F50 (clonal expansion) and ExV (chaos), using BLOSUM62-based TCRdist between CDR3 peptides within each V-J. Welch's t-statistics and random forest reduced around 510 V-J features to roughly 13, which were used in a naive Bayes classifier (R e1071). TCRdb reran the public reads through fastp at Q25 and MiXCR, keeping productive beta chains. All rows with the same CDR3 protein become a single entry with the most common DNA and genes. TCRdb, rather than the study authors, made the V and J calls. The sample records 600,000 to 900,000 distinct CDR3 sequences, about a sixth of which are singletons. The ten largest clones capture around 7.7% of the sample.

This clonotype originated in a man aged 18 to 35 with Graves' hyperthyroidism. The sequence is built from TRBV3-1 and TRBJ2-5; matching of 5 bases hints at TRBD1 as the D gene. Sequencing was performed on blood. The encoded CDR3 is CASSQDTKGETQYF. The nucleotides read TGTGCCAGCAGCCAAGATACCAAGGGGGAGACCCAGTACTTC.